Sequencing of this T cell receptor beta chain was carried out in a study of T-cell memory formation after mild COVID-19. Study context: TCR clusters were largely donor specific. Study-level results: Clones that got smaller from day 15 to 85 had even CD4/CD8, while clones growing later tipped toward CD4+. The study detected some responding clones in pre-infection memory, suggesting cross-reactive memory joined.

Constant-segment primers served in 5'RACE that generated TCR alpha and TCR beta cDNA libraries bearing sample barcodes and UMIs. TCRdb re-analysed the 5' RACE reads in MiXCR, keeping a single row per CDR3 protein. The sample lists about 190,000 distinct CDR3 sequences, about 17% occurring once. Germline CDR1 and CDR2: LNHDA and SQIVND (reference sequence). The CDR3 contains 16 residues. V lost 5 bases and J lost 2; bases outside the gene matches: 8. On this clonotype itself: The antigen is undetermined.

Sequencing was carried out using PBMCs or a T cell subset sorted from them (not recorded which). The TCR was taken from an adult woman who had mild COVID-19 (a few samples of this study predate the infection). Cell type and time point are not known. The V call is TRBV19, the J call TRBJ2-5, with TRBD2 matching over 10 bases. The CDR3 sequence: CASSPRTSGPQETQYF. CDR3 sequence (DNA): TGTGCCAGTAGTCCCAGGACTAGCGGCCCTCAAGAGACCCAGTACTTC.